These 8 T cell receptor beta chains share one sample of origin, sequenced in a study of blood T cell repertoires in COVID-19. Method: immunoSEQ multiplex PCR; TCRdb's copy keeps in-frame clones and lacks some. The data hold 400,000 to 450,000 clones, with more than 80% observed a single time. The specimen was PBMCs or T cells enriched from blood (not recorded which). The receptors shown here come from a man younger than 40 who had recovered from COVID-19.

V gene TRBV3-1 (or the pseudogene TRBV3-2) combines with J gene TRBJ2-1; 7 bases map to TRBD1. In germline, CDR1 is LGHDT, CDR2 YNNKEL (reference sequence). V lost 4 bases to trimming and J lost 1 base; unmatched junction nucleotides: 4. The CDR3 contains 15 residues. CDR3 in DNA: TGTGCCAGCAGCCGTTTGACAGGGTCCTACAATGAGCAGTTCTTC. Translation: CASSRLTGSYNEQFF.

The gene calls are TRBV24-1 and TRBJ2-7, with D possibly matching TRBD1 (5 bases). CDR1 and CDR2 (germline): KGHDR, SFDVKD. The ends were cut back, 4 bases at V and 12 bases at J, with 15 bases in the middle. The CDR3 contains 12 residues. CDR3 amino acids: CATSDGPGRSYF. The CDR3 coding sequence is TGTGCCACCAGTGACGGACCAGGGCGCTCGTACTTC.

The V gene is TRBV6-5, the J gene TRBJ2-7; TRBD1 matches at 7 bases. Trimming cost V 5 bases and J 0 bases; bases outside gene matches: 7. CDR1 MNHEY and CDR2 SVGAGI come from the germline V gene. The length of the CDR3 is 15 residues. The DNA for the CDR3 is TGTGCCAGCAGTCCACAACAGGGGAACTCCTACGAGCAGTACTTC. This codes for CASSPQQGNSYEQYF.

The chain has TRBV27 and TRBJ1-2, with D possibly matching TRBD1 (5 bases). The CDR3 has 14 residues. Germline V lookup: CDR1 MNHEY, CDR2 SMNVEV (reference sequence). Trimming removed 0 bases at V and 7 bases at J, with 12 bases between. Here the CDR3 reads CASSLSALQGGYTF. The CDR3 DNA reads TGTGCCAGCAGTTTATCGGCCCTTCAGGGTGGCTACACCTTC.

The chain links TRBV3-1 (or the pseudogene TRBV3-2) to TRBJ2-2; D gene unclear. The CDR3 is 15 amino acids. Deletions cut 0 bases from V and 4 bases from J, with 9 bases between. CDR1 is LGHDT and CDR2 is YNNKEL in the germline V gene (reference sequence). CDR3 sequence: CASSQEKRSTGELFF. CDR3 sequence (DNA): TGTGCCAGCAGCCAAGAAAAACGGAGCACCGGGGAGCTGTTTTTT.

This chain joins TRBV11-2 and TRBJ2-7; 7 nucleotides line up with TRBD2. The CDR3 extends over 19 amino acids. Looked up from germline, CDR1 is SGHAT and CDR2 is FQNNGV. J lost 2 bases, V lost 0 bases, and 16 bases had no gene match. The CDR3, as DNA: TGTGCCAGCAGCTTAGAAGACGGGAGCAGCGGGGAGCGGGCCTACGAGCAGTACTTC. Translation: CASSLEDGSSGERAYEQYF.

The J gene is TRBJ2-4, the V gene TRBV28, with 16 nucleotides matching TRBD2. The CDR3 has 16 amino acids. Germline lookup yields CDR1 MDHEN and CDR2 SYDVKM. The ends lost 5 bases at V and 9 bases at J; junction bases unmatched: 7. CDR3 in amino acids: CASSMGTSGRETIQYF. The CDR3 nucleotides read TGTGCCAGCAGTATGGGGACTAGCGGGAGGGAAACCATTCAGTACTTC. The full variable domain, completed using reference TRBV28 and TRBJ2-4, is DVKVTQSSRYLVKRTGEKVFLECVQDMDHENMFWYRQDPGLGLRLIYFSYDVKMKEKGDIPEGYSVSREKKERFSLILESASTNQTSMYLCASSMGTSGRETIQYFGAGTRLSVL.

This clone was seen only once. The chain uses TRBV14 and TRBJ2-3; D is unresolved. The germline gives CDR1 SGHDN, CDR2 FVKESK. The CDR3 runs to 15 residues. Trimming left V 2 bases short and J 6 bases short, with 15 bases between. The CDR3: CASSQLRTSGDTQYF. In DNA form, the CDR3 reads TGTGCCAGCAGCCAACTCCGTACCTCCGGGGATACGCAGTATTTT.